The clone carrying this T cell receptor (beta chain) appeared a few times. Its antigen is as yet unknown. The PCR had 60 Vbeta and 13 Jbeta primers. The table came from immunoSEQ multiplex PCR; TCRdb's copy has only in-frame clones and leaves some out. This sample yields about 56,000 clones, of which about 80% are seen a single time; around 1.5% belongs to the top ten. The germline gives CDR1 SGHAT, CDR2 FQNNGV. Trimming at V came to 1 base and at J to 0 bases, leaving 7 bases not matched to a gene. The CDR3 covers 18 residues. These data originate in a study of cytomegalovirus exposure and HLA in healthy donors. Study-level points and caveats: In vitro confirmation showed a few CMV-associated chains to be CMV antigen specific. The later analysis indicated that the majority of CMV-associated TCR beta chains appeared HLA-restricted. Among the most significant clusters, several appeared linked to common viral pathogens in a later analysis.

The rearrangement joins TRBV11-2 to TRBJ2-4, with TRBD2 matching 9 bases. The sample consisted of PBMCs. The clonotype was recovered from a man aged 40-55 years in good health and CMV-seronegative. DNA of the CDR3: TGTGCCAGCAGCTTAGGGCGGGGGGGTACCCTAGCCAAAAACATTCAGTACTTC. Its protein product is CASSLGRGGTLAKNIQYF. Complete variable domain (other parts from reference TRBV11-2 and TRBJ2-4): EAGVAQSPRYKIIEKRQSVAFWCNPISGHATLYWYQQILGQGPKLLIQFQNNGVVDDSQLPKDRFSAERLKGVDSTLKIQPAKLEDSAVYLCASSLGRGGTLAKNIQYFGAGTRLSVL.